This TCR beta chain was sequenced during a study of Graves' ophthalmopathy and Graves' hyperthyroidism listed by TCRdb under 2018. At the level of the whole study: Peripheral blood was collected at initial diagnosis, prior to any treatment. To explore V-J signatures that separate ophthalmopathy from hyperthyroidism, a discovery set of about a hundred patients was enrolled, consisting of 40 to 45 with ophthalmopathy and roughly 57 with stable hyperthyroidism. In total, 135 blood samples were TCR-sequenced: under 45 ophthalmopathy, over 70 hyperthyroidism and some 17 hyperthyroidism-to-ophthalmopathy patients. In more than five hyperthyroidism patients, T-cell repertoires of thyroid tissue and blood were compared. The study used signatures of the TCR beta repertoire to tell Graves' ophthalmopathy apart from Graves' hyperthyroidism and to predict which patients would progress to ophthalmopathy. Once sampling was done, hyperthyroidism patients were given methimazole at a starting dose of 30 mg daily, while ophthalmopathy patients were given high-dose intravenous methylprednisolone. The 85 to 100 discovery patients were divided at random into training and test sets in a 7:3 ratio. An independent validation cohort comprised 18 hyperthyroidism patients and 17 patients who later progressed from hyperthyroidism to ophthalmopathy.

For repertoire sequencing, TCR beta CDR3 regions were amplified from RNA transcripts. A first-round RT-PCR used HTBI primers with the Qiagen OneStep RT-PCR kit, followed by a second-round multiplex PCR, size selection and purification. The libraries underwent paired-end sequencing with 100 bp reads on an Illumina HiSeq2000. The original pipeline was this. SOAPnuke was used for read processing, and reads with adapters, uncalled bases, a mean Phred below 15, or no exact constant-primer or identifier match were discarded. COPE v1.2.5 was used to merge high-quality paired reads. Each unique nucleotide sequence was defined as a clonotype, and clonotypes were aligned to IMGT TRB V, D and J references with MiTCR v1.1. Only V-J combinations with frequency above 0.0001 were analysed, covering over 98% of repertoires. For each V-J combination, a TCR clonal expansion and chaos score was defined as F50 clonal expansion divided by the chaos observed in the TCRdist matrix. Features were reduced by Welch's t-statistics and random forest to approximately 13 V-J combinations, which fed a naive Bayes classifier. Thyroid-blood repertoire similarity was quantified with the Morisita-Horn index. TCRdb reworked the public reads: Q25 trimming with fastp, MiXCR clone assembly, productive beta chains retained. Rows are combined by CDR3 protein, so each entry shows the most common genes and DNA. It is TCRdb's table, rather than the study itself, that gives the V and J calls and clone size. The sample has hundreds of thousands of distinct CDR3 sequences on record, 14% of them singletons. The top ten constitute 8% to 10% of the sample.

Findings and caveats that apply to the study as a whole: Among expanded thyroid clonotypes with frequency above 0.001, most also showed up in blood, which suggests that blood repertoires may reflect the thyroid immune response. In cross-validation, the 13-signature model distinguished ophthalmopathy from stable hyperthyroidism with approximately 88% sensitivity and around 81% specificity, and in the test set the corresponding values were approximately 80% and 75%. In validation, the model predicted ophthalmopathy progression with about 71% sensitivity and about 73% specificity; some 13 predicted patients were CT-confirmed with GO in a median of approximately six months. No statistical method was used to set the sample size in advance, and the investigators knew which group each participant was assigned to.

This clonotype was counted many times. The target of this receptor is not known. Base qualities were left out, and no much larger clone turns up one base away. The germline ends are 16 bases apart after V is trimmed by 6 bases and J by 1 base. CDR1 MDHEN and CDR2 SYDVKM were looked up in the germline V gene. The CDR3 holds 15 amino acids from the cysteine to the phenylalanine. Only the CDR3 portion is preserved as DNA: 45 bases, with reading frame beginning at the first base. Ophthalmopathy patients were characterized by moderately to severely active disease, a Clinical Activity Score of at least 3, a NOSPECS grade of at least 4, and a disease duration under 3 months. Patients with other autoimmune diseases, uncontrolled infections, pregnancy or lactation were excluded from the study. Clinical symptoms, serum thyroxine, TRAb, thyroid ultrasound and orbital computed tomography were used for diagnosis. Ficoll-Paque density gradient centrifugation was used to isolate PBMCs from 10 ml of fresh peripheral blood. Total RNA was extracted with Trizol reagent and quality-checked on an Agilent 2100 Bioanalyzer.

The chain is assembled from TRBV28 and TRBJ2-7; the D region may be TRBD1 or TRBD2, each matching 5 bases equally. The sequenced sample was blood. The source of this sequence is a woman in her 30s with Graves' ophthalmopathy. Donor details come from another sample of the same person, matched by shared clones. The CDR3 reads CASRLSGTASYEQYF. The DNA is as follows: TGTGCCAGCAGACTTTCCGGGACGGCTTCCTACGAGCAGTACTTC.